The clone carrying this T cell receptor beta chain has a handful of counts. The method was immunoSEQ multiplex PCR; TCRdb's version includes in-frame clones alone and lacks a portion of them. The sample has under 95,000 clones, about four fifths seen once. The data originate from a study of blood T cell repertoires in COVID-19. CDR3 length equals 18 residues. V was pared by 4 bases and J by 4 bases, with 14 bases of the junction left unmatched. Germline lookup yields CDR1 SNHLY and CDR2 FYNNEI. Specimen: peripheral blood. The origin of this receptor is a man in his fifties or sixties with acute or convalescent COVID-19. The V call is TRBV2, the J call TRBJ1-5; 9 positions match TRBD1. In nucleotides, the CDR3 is TGTGCCAGCAGTGGGTGGGGGGAAACAGGGGGCGTGAATCAGCCCCAGCATTTT. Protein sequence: CASSGWGETGGVNQPQHF.